This TCR beta chain was obtained from a study of cytomegalovirus exposure and HLA in healthy donors. Study-wide findings and caveats: 87-base-pair reads could not separate some V segments, including TRBV6-2 and TRBV6-3. In a later analysis, compared with equally common non-associated chains, HLA-associated beta chains were more expanded. TCR association rates varied by HLA locus in a later analysis, with DRB1 highest and HLA-C lowest.

J gave up 2 bases and V 6 bases, and 11 bases lay outside the gene matches. This CDR3 comprises 16 residues. CDR1 and CDR2 (germline): MNHNY, SVGAGI (reference sequence). A single count supports this clone. Its specificity is not known. The PCR contained 60 Vbeta and 13 Jbeta primers. Repertoires were generated with immunoSEQ multiplex PCR, while TCRdb's copy carries only in-frame clones and drops some. The sample holds 220,000 or so clones, approximately 79% seen once. Sample: PBMCs. This sequence joins TRBV6-6 and TRBJ2-3, with 7 bases fitting TRBD2. The source is a man aged 45 to 65 in good health and CMV-seronegative. This CDR3 is CASRPGGQIYTDTQYF. DNA for the CDR3: TGTGCCAGCAGGCCGGGAGGACAAATTTACACAGATACGCAGTATTTT.